A single sample is the source of the 28 T cell receptor beta chains below, sequenced in a study. TCRdb re-analysed the RT-PCR reads in MiXCR, keeping a single row per CDR3 protein. Of about 700,000 distinct CDR3 sequences listed, 11% to 15% are singletons. Specimen: memory CD4+ T cells from blood. The receptor set was obtained from a female donor in good health, serving as a healthy control.

This clonotype has just a few counts. V usage is TRBV7-2 and J usage is TRBJ2-7, with 9 bases matching TRBD2. From germline, CDR1 is SGHTA and CDR2 FQGNSA. After removal of 1 base from V and 2 bases from J, the junction contained 6 bases not matched to a gene. CDR3 length: 16 residues. This CDR3 reads CASSLVAGVSAYEQYF. The CDR3 bases are TGTGCCAGCAGCTTAGTAGCGGGAGTCTCAGCCTACGAGCAGTACTTC.

The chain joins TRBV6-5 to TRBJ2-5; the match to TRBD1 covers 7 bases. V lost 6 bases and J lost 5; bases outside the gene matches: 12. This CDR3 contains 15 residues. Germline V CDR1 and CDR2: MNHEY, SVGAGI. CDR3 amino acids: CASRAGTASRETQYF. CDR3 coding DNA: TGTGCCAGCAGAGCCGGGACAGCCAGTCGCGAGACCCAGTACTTC.

This clonotype appeared a few times. The chain joins TRBV12-3 or TRBV12-4 to TRBJ2-1, with D uncertain. V was cut by 10 bases and J by 8 bases, with 6 bases left in between. The CDR3 has 9 residues. CDR3 in amino acids: CATTHEQFF. The CDR3 nucleotides read TGTGCCACTACCCATGAGCAGTTCTTC.

The chain employs TRBV19 and TRBJ1-1, with 9 bases lining up with TRBD1. Germline assignment: CDR1 LNHDA and CDR2 SQIVND (reference sequence). The CDR3 totals 13 residues. J gave up 6 bases and V 8 bases, and 7 bases lay outside the gene matches. This CDR3 is CASLQGADAEAFF. The DNA of the CDR3 is TGTGCCAGTCTACAGGGGGCTGACGCTGAAGCTTTCTTT.

This clonotype was seen many times. The J gene is TRBJ2-7, the V gene TRBV20-1, with unresolved D. V lost 3 bases and J 7 bases, leaving 13 bases between the germline ends. Germline V gene sequence: CDR1 DFQATT, CDR2 SNEGSKA (reference sequence). The CDR3 is 12 residues long. The CDR3 loop is CSASNSVEEQYF. The CDR3, as DNA: TGCAGTGCTAGCAATTCCGTGGAGGAGCAGTACTTC.

This chain links TRBV5-1 with TRBJ1-1; D is undetermined. CDR3 length equals 15 residues. CDR1 is SGHRS and CDR2 is YFSETQ in the germline V gene. V lost 4 bases to trimming and J lost 0 bases, with 13 bases between them. The CDR3 DNA reads TGCGCCAGCAGCATGTGGGATGGGATGAACACTGAAGCTTTCTTT. This sequence encodes CASSMWDGMNTEAFF.

This clonotype was detected only a few times. The V and J genes are TRBV10-3 and TRBJ1-6; tentative D call: TRBD1 (5 bases). Germline CDR1 reads ENHRY; CDR2 reads SYGVKD. The CDR3 length is 13 residues. The ends were cut back, 8 bases at V and 8 bases at J, with 13 bases in the middle. CDR3 nucleotide sequence: TGTGCCATCGCCCGGGACCGAGATTCACCCCTCCACTTT. It yields the protein CAIARDRDSPLHF.

The V call is TRBV5-6, the J call TRBJ2-7; 9 nucleotides line up with TRBD1. The CDR3 contains 14 residues. Losses at the gene ends were 0 bases for V and 5 bases for J; bases not matched to a gene: 3. Germline V CDR1 and CDR2: SGHDT, YYEEEE. CDR3 in amino acids: CASSLGTGENEQYF. The CDR3 nucleotides are TGTGCCAGCAGCTTGGGGACAGGGGAGAACGAGCAGTACTTC.

This clonotype was recorded a few times. The rearrangement joins TRBV29-1 to TRBJ1-4; D may be TRBD1 (5 bases). The V end was cut by 6 bases, the J end by 0 bases, with 14 bases between. CDR3 length equals 15 residues. From germline, CDR1 is SQVTM and CDR2 ANQGSEA. The CDR3 sequence: CSVGTGTSTNEKLFF. The CDR3 nucleotides are TGCAGCGTGGGTACGGGGACCTCAACTAATGAAAAACTGTTTTTT.

The table lists this clonotype with many counts. V is TRBV11-2 and J is TRBJ2-1, with 9 bases that match TRBD1. V lost 5 bases, J lost 6 bases, and 14 bases stayed unmatched. Germline lookup yields CDR1 SGHAT and CDR2 FQNNGV. CDR3 size: 17 residues. This CDR3 reads CASSINLPGQGRNEQFF. The CDR3 bases are TGTGCCAGCAGCATAAACCTGCCGGGACAGGGCCGCAATGAGCAGTTCTTC.

This clonotype was detected many times. The rearrangement links TRBV11-3 to TRBJ2-7; possible D gene TRBD1, 6 bases. This CDR3 is built from 16 residues. Germline lookup yields CDR1 SGHNT and CDR2 YENEEA. Trimming removed 1 base at V and 0 bases at J, with 13 bases between. The CDR3 loop is CASSLGRDTNSYEQYF. As DNA, the CDR3 is TGTGCCAGCAGCTTAGGTCGGGACACTAACTCCTACGAGCAGTACTTC.

This clonotype was counted only a few times. The chain is built from TRBV5-8 and TRBJ2-5, with D perhaps TRBD1 (6 bases). Trimming took 0 bases from V and 1 from J, leaving 16 bases between them. The CDR3 sequence is 17 residues long. Germline V gives CDR1 SGHTS, CDR2 YDEGEE. In DNA, the CDR3 is TGTGCCAGCAGCTTGGAGGGTACAGGGCGGTCCCAAGAGACCCAGTACTTC. Translating gives CASSLEGTGRSQETQYF.

J is TRBJ2-6 and V is TRBV7-6; the match to TRBD2 covers 13 bases. V lost 2 bases to trimming and J lost 5 bases; unmatched junction nucleotides: 9. This CDR3 is built from 19 residues. CDR1 and CDR2 (germline): SGHVS, FNYEAQ. The CDR3 DNA is TGTGCCAGCAGCTTAAGACCACTAGCGGGAGGGTCTAGGGCCAACGTCCTGACTTTC. Amino acids: CASSLRPLAGGSRANVLTF.

This clonotype was seen more than once but under ten times. The chain uses TRBV7-2 and TRBJ2-1; 11 bases are shared with TRBD2. This CDR3 spans 20 amino acids. V was pared by 0 bases and J by 1 base, with 11 bases of the junction left unmatched. Germline V gene lookup returns CDR1 SGHTA and CDR2 FQGNSA. CDR3 amino acids: CASSLAELAGVWGSYNEQFF. For the CDR3, the DNA is TGTGCCAGCAGCTTAGCAGAACTAGCGGGAGTATGGGGGTCCTACAATGAGCAGTTCTTC. Together with reference TRBV7-2 and TRBJ2-1, the CDR3 gives the full variable domain: GAGVSQSPSNKVTEKGKDVELRCDPISGHTALYWYRQSLGQGLEFLIYFQGNSAPDKSGLPSDRFSAERTGGSVSTLTIQRTQQEDSAVYLCASSLAELAGVWGSYNEQFFGPGTRLTVL.

Notes on this clonotype: No conserved phenylalanine or tryptophan ends this CDR3, so it is likely a read error. No DNA is shown, since the ends of the CDR3 on it are uncertain; the CDR3 is the one TCRdb lists. The V gene is TRBV27, the J gene TRBJ2-4; the table's D call, TRBD1, was not checked against the DNA. The CDR3 is 9 amino acids long, termini counted. The germline gives CDR1 MNHEY, CDR2 SMNVEV (reference sequence). CDR3 in amino acids: CASSFVRRA.

This clonotype was detected only a few times. V gene TRBV7-3 combines with J gene TRBJ2-4; D is perhaps TRBD1 (7 bases). Germline V gives CDR1 SGHTA, CDR2 FQGTGA. The CDR3 consists of 15 residues. Trimming took 3 bases from V and 6 from J, leaving 15 bases between them. CDR3: CASSFQGGALNIQYF. The CDR3 DNA follows: TGTGCCAGCAGCTTCCAGGGGGGCGCGTTAAACATTCAGTACTTC. The whole variable domain, filled in from reference TRBV7-3 and TRBJ2-4, reads GAGVSQTPSNKVTEKGKYVELRCDPISGHTALYWYRQSLGQGPEFLIYFQGTGAADDSGLPNDRFFAVRPEGSVSTLKIQRTERGDSAVYLCASSFQGGALNIQYFGAGTRLSVL.

The genes are TRBV9 and TRBJ1-1; D is ambiguous. The CDR3 covers 14 residues. V lost 0 bases and J 4 bases, leaving 10 bases between the germline ends. Germline CDR1 SGDLS, CDR2 YYNGEE. CDR3 nucleotides: TGTGCCAGCAGCGTAGCTCAGACGAGCACTGAAGCTTTCTTT. This codes for CASSVAQTSTEAFF.

This clonotype has just one count. The J gene is TRBJ1-4, the V gene TRBV20-1; D remains ambiguous. Germline V gene lookup returns CDR1 DFQATT and CDR2 SNEGSKA (reference sequence). V lost 7 bases, J lost 7 bases, and 16 bases lay in between. This CDR3 contains 13 residues. The CDR3: CSVLTQRSEKLFF. In nucleotides, the CDR3 is TGCAGTGTTCTTACCCAGCGGAGTGAAAAACTGTTTTTT.

This clonotype was observed many times. The rearrangement links TRBV4-2 to TRBJ1-2, with 12 bases matching TRBD1. Germline values: CDR1 LGHNA, CDR2 YNFKEQ. CDR3 length equals 18 residues. Trimming took 0 bases from V and 5 from J; bases not matched to a gene: 10. The CDR3 DNA is TGTGCCAGCAGCCAAGATACGGGACAGGGGGCTTGGAGTTATGGCTACACCTTC. This codes for CASSQDTGQGAWSYGYTF.

This clonotype has more than one count but fewer than ten. The chain links TRBV28 to TRBJ2-2, with 7 bases that match TRBD1. V shed 6 bases, J shed 13 bases, and the junction held 8 bases outside the gene matches. CDR3 length: 12 amino acids. Germline CDR1 and CDR2: MDHEN and SYDVKM. As DNA, the CDR3 is TGTGCCAGCAGCCCTACAGGGGTAGGGCTGTTTTTT. Protein: CASSPTGVGLFF. The variable domain in full, with the rest retrieved from reference TRBV28 and TRBJ2-2, is DVKVTQSSRYLVKRTGEKVFLECVQDMDHENMFWYRQDPGLGLRLIYFSYDVKMKEKGDIPEGYSVSREKKERFSLILESASTNQTSMYLCASSPTGVGLFFGEGSRLTVL.

At least ten counts were recorded for this clonotype. The chain recombines TRBV6-5 with TRBJ2-7; 9 bases align to TRBD1. Germline V lookup: CDR1 MNHEY, CDR2 SVGAGI. The CDR3 runs to 14 residues. V was clipped by 4 bases and J by 6 bases; unmatched bases: 7. The CDR3 bases are TGTGCCAGCAGTTCCCGGGACAGGGTGAGCGAGCAGTACTTC. Translating it yields CASSSRDRVSEQYF.

V usage is TRBV29-1 and J usage is TRBJ2-2; 7 bases line up with TRBD1. The CDR3 is 14 residues long. Germline V CDR1 and CDR2: SQVTM, ANQGSEA. V lost 5 bases and J lost 1; bases outside the gene matches: 4. In DNA, the CDR3 is TGCAGCGTTTTCAGGACAGGGAACACCGGGGAGCTGTTTTTT. This gives the protein CSVFRTGNTGELFF.

This clonotype was picked up a small number of times. V usage is TRBV6-2 or TRBV6-3 and J usage is TRBJ2-1, with no clear D. The germline CDR1 and CDR2 sequences are MNHEY and SVGEGT. The V gene lost 2 bases and the J gene lost 4 bases, with 6 bases spanning the gap. This CDR3 region has 13 residues. CDR3 loop: CASSYQYYNEQFF. The DNA of the CDR3 is TGTGCCAGCAGTTACCAGTATTACAATGAGCAGTTCTTC.

The rearrangement joins TRBV2 to TRBJ2-1; D is possibly TRBD2 (6 bases). Germline V gene lookup returns CDR1 SNHLY and CDR2 FYNNEI. Trimming cost V 8 bases and J 13 bases, with 12 bases left between them. The CDR3 loop spans 10 amino acids. CDR3 in amino acids: CASRRERQFF. Here the CDR3 DNA reads TGTGCCAGCCGGAGGGAACGACAGTTCTTC.

This clonotype was seen ten or more times. The V call is TRBV3-1, the J call TRBJ2-4; 7 bases match TRBD1. V lost 4 bases to trimming and J lost 0 bases; unmatched junction nucleotides: 6. Germline V lookup: CDR1 LGHDT, CDR2 YNNKEL (reference sequence). The CDR3 extends over 16 amino acids. CDR3: CASSRQGVLAKNIQYF. Here the CDR3 DNA reads TGTGCCAGCAGCCGACAGGGCGTACTAGCCAAAAACATTCAGTACTTC.

Only a few counts were recorded for this clonotype. This chain joins TRBV11-2 and TRBJ1-2; D is unresolved. The CDR3 consists of 17 residues. Germline V gene lookup returns CDR1 SGHAT and CDR2 FQNNGV. The V and J ends lost 2 bases and 0 bases respectively, with 16 bases between them. CDR3 DNA: TGTGCCAGCAGCTTATTGGATGCGGGGTCAACTAACTATGGCTACACCTTC. As protein: CASSLLDAGSTNYGYTF.

This clonotype was observed a few times. The chain combines TRBV7-7 with TRBJ1-1; 8 bases map to TRBD1. The CDR3 extends over 13 amino acids. V lost 8 bases, J lost 5 bases, and 7 bases stayed unmatched. Germline values: CDR1 SSHAT, CDR2 FNYEAQ (reference sequence). The CDR3 loop reads CASDGQGRTEAFF. The CDR3 DNA is TGTGCCAGCGACGGACAGGGACGGACTGAAGCTTTCTTT.

This clonotype was counted many times. V and J are TRBV7-2 and TRBJ2-1, with TRBD2 matching over 10 bases. Trimming at V came to 4 bases and at J to 12 bases, leaving 6 bases not matched to a gene. Germline values: CDR1 SGHTA, CDR2 FQGNSA. The CDR3 is 13 amino acids. The CDR3 bases are TGTGCCAGCAGCTCCGTTAGCGGGGGGTCGCAGTTCTTC. Protein: CASSSVSGGSQFF.